The source of this T cell receptor (beta chain) is a study of OX40 agonist ivuxolimab in advanced cancers. For the study at large: Every patient in dose escalation had hepatocellular carcinoma, melanoma, renal cell or head and neck cancer. Averaging about 60 years in age, with a range of about 23 to 90, the cohort was around 85% male. Notes on the study in general: CD4+ and CD8+ blood T cells expanded clonally by week 6 at 0.1 to 3.0 mg/kg.

The CDR3 runs to 13 residues. Germline values: CDR1 SEHNR, CDR2 FQNEAQ (reference sequence). The germline V and J ends were trimmed by 3 bases and 9 bases, with 15 bases remaining between them. Profiled with immunoSEQ multiplex PCR; TCRdb holds only in-frame clones, not every one. Of around 21,000 clones listed, around 83% are singletons. Comments on this clone: What it recognizes is unknown.

This receptor was identified in an adult with an advanced solid tumor such as melanoma, head and neck, liver or kidney cancer. The V gene is TRBV7-9, the J gene TRBJ2-7; no definite D call. The source was CD4+ or CD8+ T cells sorted from blood, collected in a trial of the OX40 agonist ivuxolimab. The chain's CDR3 is CASSFGDDRVQYF. CDR3 bases: TGTGCCAGCAGCTTTGGGGATGATCGGGTGCAGTACTTC.